This paragraph reports one T cell receptor beta chain. No antigen is known for it. The junction departs from germline at one end; a sequencing error may be responsible. From around 520 ng of total RNA, TCR beta-specific cDNA was reverse-transcribed using a constant-region primer. Libraries of TCR beta came from three nested multiplex PCR rounds with slightly modified ARM-PCR. It was with TRBV1-TRBV30 forward primers and a C-beta reverse primer that the first two PCR rounds were run, at around 9 cycles each. Via MiXCR, TCRdb re-called the multiplex PCR reads, giving one row per CDR3 protein. The sample has some 38,000 distinct CDR3 sequences, approximately 73% seen once; the top ten hold 15% to 20%. The roughly 18-34 mg bulk tissue piece was not sorted before simultaneous RNA and DNA extraction. The sample comes from a study of tumor-infiltrating lymphocytes in primary liver carcinoma. Points from the study as a whole: Tumors significantly exceeded blood in top-250-clone fraction (p = 0.039).

The V gene's germline CDR1 is KGHDR and CDR2 SFDVKD. This CDR3 is built from 14 residues. This chain connects TRBV24-1 to TRBJ2-5, with D possibly TRBD1 on 6 matching bases. The source material was liver tumor tissue from sampling region 4. Indicated subset: tumor region T4, right-lateral pole. The TCR originated in a man in his forties with primary liver carcinoma and hepatitis B virus infection. The CDR3 region has the DNA TGTGTCACCAGTGATGCCGGGACAAAAGAGACCCAGTACTTC. It specifies CVTSDAGTKETQYF.